The clone carrying this T cell receptor (beta chain) was observed a few times. This record belongs to a study of blood T cell repertoires in COVID-19. Turning to the study itself: Acute and convalescent COVID-19 specimens originated in the United States, Italy and Spain.

Source study methods: Reference gene primer amplification in the assay estimated nucleated cell counts. Clones were sequenced by immunoSEQ multiplex PCR, and TCRdb holds only the in-frame ones, with some missing. The D gene and trimming were derived from the DNA, and the V and J assignments and clone size from that table. The sample consists of nearly 50,000 clones, more than 75% of them appearing once. Seattle-derived patients entered the study during active infection and were followed longitudinally. What was sequenced was peripheral blood. The sequence came from an elderly woman with COVID-19, enrolled during active disease.

CDR3 sequence reads: CASSRQLYEQYF. The CDR3 nucleotides read TGTGCCAGCAGCCGACAGCTCTACGAGCAGTACTTC. The V and J genes are TRBV2 and TRBJ2-7; D possibly corresponds to TRBD1 (5 bases). Trimming took 6 bases from V and 3 from J, leaving 9 bases between them. This CDR3 has 12 residues. Per the germline V gene, CDR1 is SNHLY and CDR2 is FYNNEI. Full variable domain (missing parts from reference TRBV2 and TRBJ2-7): EPEVTQTPSHQVTQMGQEVILRCVPISNHLYFYWYRQILGQKVEFLVSFYNNEISEKSEIFDDQFSVERPDGSNFTLKIRSTKLEDSAMYFCASSRQLYEQYFGPGTRLTVT.